This T cell receptor (beta chain) came from a study of shared clonotypes between healthy human individuals. Naive-designated CD8 cells lacked CD45RO, were positively enriched for CCR7, and omitted terminally differentiated effector memory CD45RA+ cells. Assay used: immunoSEQ multiplex PCR; TCRdb lists only in-frame clones, some missing. The data show about 2.1 million clones, around 93% seen once. CDR1 is SGHAT, CDR2 FQNNGV, per germline. Trimming removed 10 bases at V and 7 bases at J, with 20 bases between. The CDR3 consists of 14 residues. The rearrangement uses TRBV11-2 and TRBJ2-1, with D possibly being TRBD1 (7 bases). The sequence came from a man in his late teens or twenties in good health. Some clones in this sample may be carry-over from other donors' samples. Sequenced material: naive CD8+ T cells from PBMCs. In DNA, the CDR3 is TGTGCCACCAGAGGCGGGACAGCCTGGAATGAGCAGTTCTTC. Translation gives CATRGGTAWNEQFF.